This T cell receptor (beta chain) stems from a study of blood T cell repertoires in COVID-19. Whole-study context: The analysed material was cDNA or gDNA that came from T cells, B-cell-depleted T cells, or PBMCs.

Here immunoSEQ multiplex PCR was the method, and the copy in TCRdb shows in-frame clones only, minus some. The sample carries about 27,000 clones, approximately 80% recorded once. Trimming removed 3 bases from V and 4 bases from J; junction bases left unmatched: 5. The CDR3 covers 13 residues. Germline assignment: CDR1 DFQATT and CDR2 SNEGSKA (reference sequence). The TCR comes from a man aged 70 or older with active COVID-19. This rearrangement joins TRBV20-1 to TRBJ2-7; 8 positions agree with TRBD1. Sequencing was carried out using peripheral blood. The CDR3 reads CSASSGGPYEQYF. CDR3 nucleotide sequence: TGCAGTGCTAGTTCAGGGGGCCCATACGAGCAGTACTTC.